What follows describes a single T cell receptor (beta chain). The assay was immunoSEQ multiplex PCR, and TCRdb's table has in-frame clones only and misses some. Here the sample spans tens of thousands of clones, approximately 82% being singletons. The entry originates in a study of blood T cell repertoires in COVID-19. V lost 8 bases to trimming and J lost 2 bases, with 9 bases between them. This CDR3 has 11 amino acids. Germline CDR1 reads SQVTM; CDR2 reads ANQGSEA. Sequenced sample: peripheral blood. This TCR was recovered from a man aged 55 to 69 with acute or convalescent COVID-19. The chain carries TRBV29-1 and TRBJ2-5, with D maybe TRBD2 (6 bases). Here the CDR3 DNA reads TGCAGCATTAGCGGTCAAGAGACCCAGTACTTC. It codes for CSISGQETQYF.